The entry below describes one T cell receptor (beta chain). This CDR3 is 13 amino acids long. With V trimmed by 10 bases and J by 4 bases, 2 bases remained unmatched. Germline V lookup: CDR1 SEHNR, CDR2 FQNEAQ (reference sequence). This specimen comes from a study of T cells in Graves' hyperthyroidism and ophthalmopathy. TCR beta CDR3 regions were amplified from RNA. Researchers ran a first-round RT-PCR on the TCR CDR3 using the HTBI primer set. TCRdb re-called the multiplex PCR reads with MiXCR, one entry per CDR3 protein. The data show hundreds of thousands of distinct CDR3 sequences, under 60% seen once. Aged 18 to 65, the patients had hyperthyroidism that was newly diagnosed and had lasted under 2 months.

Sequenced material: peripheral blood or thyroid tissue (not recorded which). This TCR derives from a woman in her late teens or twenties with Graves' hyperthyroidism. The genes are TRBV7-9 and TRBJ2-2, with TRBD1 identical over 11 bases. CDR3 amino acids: CAIGQGATGELFF. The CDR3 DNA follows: TGTGCCATCGGACAGGGGGCCACCGGGGAGCTGTTTTTT.